Below are 15 T cell receptor beta chains sequenced from a single sample in a study of T cell responses to AZD1222 COVID-19 vaccine. The method was immunoSEQ multiplex PCR; TCRdb's version includes in-frame clones alone and lacks a portion of them. In the table there are around 80,000 clones, around 86% of which are singletons. The input for sequencing was peripheral blood, taken on day 0 of AZD1222 vaccination. The origin of the receptors is an adult in good health.

This clone came up a few times. The CDR3 DNA sequence: TGTGCCAGCAGTTACGTGTTAAGCGGGAGGGCCCCCGAGCAGTACTTC. Translated: CASSYVLSGRAPEQYF. The rearrangement joins TRBV6-2 or TRBV6-3 to TRBJ2-7; 10 nucleotides align to TRBD2. Unmatched junction bases numbered 10, after V lost 2 bases and J lost 6 bases. The CDR3 has 16 residues. CDR1 MNHEY and CDR2 SVGEGT come from the germline V gene.

The chain recombines TRBV7-2 with TRBJ1-2, with 8 positions matching TRBD1. The V gene's germline CDR1 is SGHTA and CDR2 FQGNSA. This CDR3 comprises 13 residues. V lost 5 bases, J lost 8 bases, and 7 bases stayed unmatched. The CDR3 nucleotides are TGTGCCAGCAGCCCGCGGACAGGGAGAGGCTACACCTTC. Protein sequence: CASSPRTGRGYTF.

About this clone: Other DNA sequences of this sample code for an identical CDR3. The chain has TRBV3-1 (or the pseudogene TRBV3-2) and TRBJ2-7; no firm D call. The V end lost 1 base, the J end lost 5 bases, and 6 bases lay between the germline ends. Germline V lookup: CDR1 LGHDT, CDR2 YNNKEL (reference sequence). The CDR3 contains 12 residues. Here the CDR3 reads CASSQVVDEQYF. The CDR3 bases are TGTGCCAGCAGCCAAGTAGTCGACGAGCAGTACTTC.

The chain joins TRBV27 to TRBJ2-1; D call uncertain. The CDR3 extends over 14 amino acids. V lost 2 bases to trimming and J lost 1 base, with 6 bases between them. Germline V gene lookup returns CDR1 MNHEY and CDR2 SMNVEV (reference sequence). The CDR3 loop is CASSLTSSYNEQFF. Written as DNA, the CDR3 is TGTGCCAGCAGTTTAACTTCTTCCTACAATGAGCAGTTCTTC.

The rearrangement joins TRBV5-1 to TRBJ2-2; D gene uncertain. CDR1 is SGHRS, CDR2 YFSETQ, per germline. Trimming left V 5 bases short and J 4 bases short, with 6 bases between. This CDR3 is built from 12 residues. The CDR3 sequence is CASRGSTGELFF. In DNA, the CDR3 is TGCGCCAGCAGGGGCTCCACCGGGGAGCTGTTTTTT.

This clone appeared a few times. This rearrangement joins TRBV30 to TRBJ1-6; no clear D. The germline V gene has CDR1 GTSNPN and CDR2 SVGIG (reference sequence). V was cut by 0 bases and J by 10 bases, with 13 bases left in between. The CDR3 extends over 14 amino acids. The CDR3 spells CAWSVLGWSSPLHF. The CDR3 DNA reads TGTGCCTGGAGTGTACTGGGTTGGTCCTCACCCCTCCACTTT.

The genes are TRBV7-9 and TRBJ1-2; no definite D call. Germline V gene data show CDR1 as SEHNR and CDR2 as FQNEAQ (reference sequence). The CDR3 loop spans 14 amino acids. Trimming took 5 bases from V and 0 from J, leaving 10 bases between them. DNA for the CDR3: TGTGCCAGCAGCCACGCGGGGACTAACTATGGCTACACCTTC. It yields the protein CASSHAGTNYGYTF.

This rearrangement joins TRBV3-1 (or the pseudogene TRBV3-2) to TRBJ1-2, with D unresolved. V shed 1 base and J shed 1 base, with 13 bases lying between them. Germline lookup yields CDR1 LGHDT and CDR2 YNNKEL (reference sequence). The CDR3 totals 16 residues. The CDR3 reads CASSQGVGLLNYGYTF. DNA for the CDR3: TGTGCCAGCAGCCAAGGTGTCGGCCTCCTTAACTATGGCTACACCTTC.

A few counts support this clone. V gene TRBV7-2 combines with J gene TRBJ2-2; 9 positions match TRBD2. The CDR3 totals 17 residues. Germline CDR1 reads SGHTA; CDR2 reads FQGNSA. Trimming took 4 bases from V and 8 from J; bases not matched to a gene: 14. The CDR3 bases are TGTGCCAGCAGCTCCGCCTCGTTCGGGCTAGCGGGAGGGGAGCTGTTTTTT. Its translation is CASSSASFGLAGGELFF.

For this clone: Germline and junction disagree at one end, which may indicate a read error. The V gene is TRBV30, the J gene TRBJ2-5; TRBD1 matches at 8 bases. The CDR3 has 12 residues. CDR1 GTSNPN and CDR2 SVGIG come from the germline V gene (reference sequence). CDR3 nucleotide sequence: TGTGCCTGGAGTATAGACAGGGGCTCCCCAAACTTC. As protein: CAWSIDRGSPNF.

The chain uses TRBV11-2 and TRBJ2-1; tentative D call: TRBD2 (5 bases). There are 12 residues in the CDR3. Trimming took 5 bases from V and 13 from J, leaving 15 bases between them. Germline CDR1 reads SGHAT; CDR2 reads FQNNGV. CDR3 region: CASSTITREQFF. The CDR3 DNA follows: TGTGCCAGCAGCACGATAACTAGAGAACAGTTCTTC.

The CDR3 reads CASSLEVLNTEAFF. The DNA for the CDR3 is TGCGCCAGCAGCTTGGAGGTCTTGAACACTGAAGCTTTCTTT. The rearrangement joins TRBV5-1 to TRBJ1-1; unclear D gene. Per germline, CDR1 SGHRS and CDR2 YFSETQ. This CDR3 comprises 14 residues. V lost 0 bases and J 0 bases, leaving 6 bases between the germline ends.

CDR3 sequence (DNA): TGTGCCAGCAGCTTAGGCGAGGAAGCGGGGCTCTACGAGCAGTACTTC. Amino acid sequence: CASSLGEEAGLYEQYF. V is TRBV13 and J is TRBJ2-7, with 7 bases lining up with TRBD2. This CDR3 region has 16 residues. The germline CDR1 and CDR2 sequences are PRHDT and FYEKMQ (reference sequence). With 0 bases clipped from V and 3 bases from J, the junction kept 8 bases outside the gene matches.

V and J are TRBV12-3 or TRBV12-4 and TRBJ2-5; D not resolved. The ends were cut back, 1 base at V and 7 bases at J, with 4 bases in the middle. The CDR3 loop spans 11 amino acids. The CDR3 protein is CASSLVATQYF. For the CDR3, the DNA is TGTGCCAGCAGTTTAGTTGCGACCCAGTACTTC.

This clone was observed once. Here the CDR3 DNA reads TGTGCCAGCAGCCAAGCAGGGGAGACCGATACGCAGTATTTT. Translating it yields CASSQAGETDTQYF. The chain recombines TRBV28 with TRBJ2-3; tentative D call: TRBD1 (6 bases). This CDR3 has 14 amino acids. Trimming left V 6 bases short and J 6 bases short, with 16 bases between. Germline CDR1 reads MDHEN; CDR2 reads SYDVKM.